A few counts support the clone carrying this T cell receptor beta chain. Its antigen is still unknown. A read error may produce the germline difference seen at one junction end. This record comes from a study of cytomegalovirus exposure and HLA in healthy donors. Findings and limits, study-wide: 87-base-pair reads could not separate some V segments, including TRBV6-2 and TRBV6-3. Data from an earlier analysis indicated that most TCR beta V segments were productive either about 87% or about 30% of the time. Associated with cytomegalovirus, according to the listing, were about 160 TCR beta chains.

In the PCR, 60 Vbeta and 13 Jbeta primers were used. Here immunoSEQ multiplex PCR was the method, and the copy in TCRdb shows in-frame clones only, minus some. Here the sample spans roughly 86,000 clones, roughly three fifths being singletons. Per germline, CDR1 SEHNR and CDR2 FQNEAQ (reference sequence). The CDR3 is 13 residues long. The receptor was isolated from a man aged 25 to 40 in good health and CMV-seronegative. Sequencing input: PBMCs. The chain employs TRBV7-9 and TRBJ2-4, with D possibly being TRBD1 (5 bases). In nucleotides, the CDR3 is TGTGCCAGCAGCTTAGCATTCGGGTCAGGGTGGGACTTC. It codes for CASSLAFGSGWDF.